The rows below give T cell receptor beta chains drawn from one sample of a study of beta chain features in type 1 diabetes. TCRdb's table, derived via immunoSEQ multiplex PCR, lists solely in-frame clones and lacks some. The sample lists 240,000 or so clones, approximately 13% occurring once. The specimen sequenced was naive CD4+ T cells from blood. All receptors derive from a man in his thirties or forties with type 1 diabetes. Both conserved end residues are part of each CDR3. The D gene is left open where the match is weak. The listing skips clone size in some rows; elsewhere it reads once, few, many or a size class.

cdr3_length: 12
d_call: TRBD1
clone_size: NA
v_call: TRBV29-1
j_call: TRBJ2-5
cdr3_nt: TGCAGCGCCGGGACAGGGACAGAGACCCAGTACTTC
cdr3_aa: CSAGTGTETQYF

cdr3_length: 15
d_call: NA
clone_size: few
v_call: TRBV4-2
j_call: TRBJ2-1
cdr3_nt: TGTGCCAGCAGCCAAGCGGCCACAGTCTACAATGAGCAGTTCTTC
cdr3_aa: CASSQAATVYNEQFF

cdr3_length: 15
d_call: TRBD1
clone_size: few
v_call: TRBV25-1
j_call: TRBJ1-2
cdr3_nt: TGTGCCAGCAGTCAACGGACAGGGACTCAGGATGGCTACACCTTC
cdr3_aa: CASSQRTGTQDGYTF

cdr3_length: 13
d_call: TRBD1
clone_size: few
v_call: TRBV18
j_call: TRBJ2-7
cdr3_nt: TGTGCCAGCTCGGGGACAGGGCCCTACGAGCAGTACTTC
cdr3_aa: CASSGTGPYEQYF

cdr3_length: 16
d_call: TRBD1
clone_size: few
v_call: TRBV7-9
j_call: TRBJ1-1
cdr3_nt: TGTGCCAGCAGACCCGGGACAGGGAGGGAAGACACTGAAGCTTTCTTT
cdr3_aa: CASRPGTGREDTEAFF

cdr3_length: 15
d_call: NA
clone_size: NA
v_call: TRBV9
j_call: TRBJ1-3
cdr3_nt: TGTGCCAGCAGCGTAGTAGACTATCCCGGAAACACCATATATTTT
cdr3_aa: CASSVVDYPGNTIYF

cdr3_length: 15
d_call: NA
clone_size: few
v_call: TRBV9
j_call: TRBJ2-3
cdr3_nt: TGTGCCAGCAGCGTCCCCTTAGCGGCCACAGATACGCAGTATTTT
cdr3_aa: CASSVPLAATDTQYF

cdr3_length: 13
d_call: NA
clone_size: few
v_call: TRBV19
j_call: TRBJ2-3
cdr3_nt: TGTGCCAGTAGAACTTGGTCCCCAGATACGCAGTATTTT
cdr3_aa: CASRTWSPDTQYF

cdr3_length: 12
d_call: NA
clone_size: NA
v_call: TRBV2
j_call: TRBJ2-1
cdr3_nt: TGTGCCAGCAGTGTAACTAGCATTGAGCAGTTCTTC
cdr3_aa: CASSVTSIEQFF

cdr3_length: 14
d_call: TRBD2
clone_size: NA
v_call: TRBV25-1
j_call: TRBJ2-7
cdr3_nt: TGTGCCAGCCGAAGGACTAGCGGGAGCTACGAGCAGTACTTC
cdr3_aa: CASRRTSGSYEQYF

cdr3_length: 11
d_call: NA
clone_size: once
v_call: TRBV7-9
j_call: TRBJ2-7
cdr3_nt: TGTGCCAGCAGCCTAAGCTACGAGCAGTACTTC
cdr3_aa: CASSLSYEQYF

cdr3_length: 15
d_call: NA
clone_size: NA
v_call: TRBV9
j_call: TRBJ1-2
cdr3_nt: TGTGCCAGCAGCGTAGGAGGAACAGGGAAGGACGGCTACACCTTC
cdr3_aa: CASSVGGTGKDGYTF

cdr3_length: 14
d_call: TRBD1
clone_size: few
v_call: TRBV2
j_call: TRBJ1-3
cdr3_nt: TGTGCCAGCAGTGGACAGGGGAGACGAAACACCATATATTTT
cdr3_aa: CASSGQGRRNTIYF

cdr3_length: 15
d_call: TRBD1
clone_size: NA
v_call: TRBV25-1
j_call: TRBJ1-4
cdr3_nt: TGTGCCAGCAGTGATCCGGGACAGGTGCACGAAAAACTGTTTTTT
cdr3_aa: CASSDPGQVHEKLFF

cdr3_length: 15
d_call: NA
clone_size: NA
v_call: TRBV13
j_call: TRBJ2-5
cdr3_nt: TGTGCCAGCAGCCCAACGGGACTCGAAAAAGAGACCCAGTACTTC
cdr3_aa: CASSPTGLEKETQYF

cdr3_length: 14
d_call: NA
clone_size: few
v_call: TRBV18
j_call: TRBJ2-1
cdr3_nt: TGTGCCAGCTCACCGGCGGGGCCCTACAATGAGCAGTTCTTC
cdr3_aa: CASSPAGPYNEQFF

cdr3_length: 15
d_call: NA
clone_size: once
v_call: TRBV5-6
j_call: TRBJ1-1
cdr3_nt: TGTGCCAGCAGCGGACGGTACCAGGGTTCCCCTGAAGCTTTCTTT
cdr3_aa: CASSGRYQGSPEAFF

cdr3_length: 16
d_call: TRBD2
clone_size: NA
v_call: TRBV18
j_call: TRBJ2-1
cdr3_nt: TGTGCCAGCTCACCACCCAGCGGGAGCGCACACAATGAGCAGTTCTTC
cdr3_aa: CASSPPSGSAHNEQFF

cdr3_length: 15
d_call: TRBD1
clone_size: NA
v_call: TRBV25-1
j_call: TRBJ1-1
cdr3_nt: TGTGCCAGCGGTAGGACAGGGGGCGGGAACACTGAAGCTTTCTTT
cdr3_aa: CASGRTGGGNTEAFF

cdr3_length: 15
d_call: TRBD2
clone_size: few
v_call: TRBV6-1
j_call: TRBJ2-3
cdr3_nt: TGTGCCAGCATCCGACTAGCGGGGGGGCCAGATACGCAGTATTTT
cdr3_aa: CASIRLAGGPDTQYF

cdr3_length: 12
d_call: NA
clone_size: NA
v_call: TRBV5-1
j_call: TRBJ2-7
cdr3_nt: TGCGCCAGCAGCTTGGACTACCACGAGCAGTACTTC
cdr3_aa: CASSLDYHEQYF

cdr3_length: 19
d_call: TRBD1
clone_size: few
v_call: TRBV7-2
j_call: TRBJ2-3
cdr3_nt: TGTGCCAGCAGTCCTCAGGGGGATGGGCCCCAGAGGCGTACAGATACGCAGTATTTT
cdr3_aa: CASSPQGDGPQRRTDTQYF

cdr3_length: 12
d_call: NA
clone_size: NA
v_call: TRBV6-5
j_call: TRBJ1-3
cdr3_nt: TGTGCCAGCAGACCCTGGGGGGGCACCATATATTTT
cdr3_aa: CASRPWGGTIYF

cdr3_length: 16
d_call: TRBD1
clone_size: NA
v_call: TRBV5-4
j_call: TRBJ1-5
cdr3_nt: TGTGCCAGCAGCCAGATTAGGACAGGAGGGAATCAGCCCCAGCATTTT
cdr3_aa: CASSQIRTGGNQPQHF

cdr3_length: 12
d_call: TRBD1
clone_size: NA
v_call: TRBV10-3
j_call: TRBJ2-7
cdr3_nt: TGTGCCATCAGCATACAGGGGAACGAGCAGTACTTC
cdr3_aa: CAISIQGNEQYF

cdr3_length: 16
d_call: TRBD1
clone_size: few
v_call: TRBV10-3
j_call: TRBJ2-1
cdr3_nt: TGTGCCATCAGCTACCGGGACAGGGGGTTAGACAATGAGCAGTTCTTC
cdr3_aa: CAISYRDRGLDNEQFF

cdr3_length: 13
d_call: NA
clone_size: many
v_call: TRBV29-1
j_call: TRBJ2-6
cdr3_nt: TGCAGCGTTGCGGGAACTGGGGCCAACGTCCTGACTTTC
cdr3_aa: CSVAGTGANVLTF

cdr3_length: 14
d_call: NA
clone_size: few
v_call: TRBV5-4
j_call: TRBJ2-2
cdr3_nt: TGTGCCAGCAGCAAGGACAGATACACCGGGGAGCTGTTTTTT
cdr3_aa: CASSKDRYTGELFF

cdr3_length: 13
d_call: TRBD1
clone_size: few
v_call: TRBV5-4
j_call: TRBJ1-2
cdr3_nt: TGTGCCAGCAACAAGGGGGCGCGGGATGGCTACACCTTC
cdr3_aa: CASNKGARDGYTF

cdr3_length: 13
d_call: TRBD1
clone_size: NA
v_call: TRBV4-1
j_call: TRBJ1-2
cdr3_nt: TGCGCCAGCAGCCAAGCGGGACAGCGAAGCTACACCTTC
cdr3_aa: CASSQAGQRSYTF

cdr3_length: 14
d_call: TRBD1
clone_size: NA
v_call: TRBV11-3
j_call: TRBJ2-1
cdr3_nt: TGTGCCAGCAGCTTATTCCAGGGGGATGATGAGCAGTTCTTC
cdr3_aa: CASSLFQGDDEQFF

cdr3_length: 15
d_call: NA
clone_size: few
v_call: TRBV5-4
j_call: TRBJ2-7
cdr3_nt: TGTGCCAGCAGCGGAGGGGTCCAAAGCTCCTACGAGCAGTACTTC
cdr3_aa: CASSGGVQSSYEQYF